This TCR beta chain was captured in a study of OX40 agonist ivuxolimab in advanced cancers. Background on the study: Dose-escalation cases comprised hepatocellular carcinoma, melanoma, renal cell or head and neck cancer. With a range of roughly 23 to 90, age averaged roughly 60 years, and about 80% were male.

Repertoires were generated with immunoSEQ multiplex PCR, while TCRdb's copy carries only in-frame clones and drops some. This table holds nearly 110,000 clones, around 90% found once. The CDR3 is made up of 18 amino acids. Germline V gives CDR1 SGHRS, CDR2 YFSETQ. After removal of 4 bases from V and 0 bases from J, the junction contained 16 bases not matched to a gene. With respect to this clone: Its specificity is not known.

The study's findings and limits: Nonresponders, in some cases, also had low normalized T-cell clonal expansion.

The rearrangement links TRBV5-1 to TRBJ2-7; the match to TRBD2 covers 7 bases. The receptor was derived from an adult with an advanced solid tumor such as melanoma, head and neck, liver or kidney cancer. This sample comprised CD4+ or CD8+ T cells sorted from blood, obtained in a trial of the OX40 agonist ivuxolimab. DNA of the CDR3: TGCGCCAGCAGCCTCCGCCCGCGGGAGTCCATTTACTCCTACGAGCAGTACTTC. Amino acids: CASSLRPRESIYSYEQYF.